The present T cell receptor beta chain was sequenced within a study of CD8 T cells in ankylosing spondylitis. The study, taken as a whole, reports: In reactive arthritis synovial fluid and blood, some motif variants had been reported before. Ankylosing spondylitis blood seemed to carry a telltale TCR beta motif made of fewer than 10 highly homologous variants.

Germline CDR1 is SGDLS and CDR2 is YYNGEE. The length of the CDR3 is 16 residues. V lost 4 bases to trimming and J lost 0 bases; unmatched junction nucleotides: 8. This clonotype was counted many times. Its antigen is still unknown. Quantitative 5'-RACE with molecular barcodes was used to make the TCR beta libraries. Each CDR3 protein gets one entry after TCRdb re-called the 5' RACE reads with MiXCR. The data show 30,000 to 40,000 distinct CDR3 sequences, 2.5% to 3.5% seen once. Specimen: blood, either unsorted or a sorted T cell fraction (not recorded which). This TCR was sampled from a male donor with ankylosing spondylitis or in good health (not recorded which). V and J are TRBV9 and TRBJ1-2; 8 nucleotides agree with TRBD1. Written as DNA, the CDR3 is TGTGCCAGCAGCCCCGTAACGACAGGGGCTAACTATGGCTACACCTTC. Translated: CASSPVTTGANYGYTF.